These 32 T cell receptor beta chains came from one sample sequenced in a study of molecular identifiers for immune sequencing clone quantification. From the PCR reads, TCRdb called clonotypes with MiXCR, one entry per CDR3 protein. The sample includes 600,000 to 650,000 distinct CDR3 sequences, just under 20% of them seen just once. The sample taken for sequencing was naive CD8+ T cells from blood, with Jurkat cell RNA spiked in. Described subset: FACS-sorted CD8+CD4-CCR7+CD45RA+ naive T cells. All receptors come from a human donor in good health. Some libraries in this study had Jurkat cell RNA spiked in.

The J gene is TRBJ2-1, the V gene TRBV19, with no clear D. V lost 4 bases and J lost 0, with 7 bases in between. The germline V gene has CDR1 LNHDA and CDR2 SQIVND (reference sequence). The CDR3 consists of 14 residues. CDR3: CASSRASSYNEQFF. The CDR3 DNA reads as TGTGCCAGTAGTAGGGCAAGCTCCTACAATGAGCAGTTCTTC. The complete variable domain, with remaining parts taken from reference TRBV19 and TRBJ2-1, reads DGGITQSPKYLFRKEGQNVTLSCEQNLNHDAMYWYRQDPGQGLRLIYYSQIVNDFQKGDIAEGYSVSREKKESFPLTVTSAQKNPTAFYLCASSRASSYNEQFFGPGTRLTVL.

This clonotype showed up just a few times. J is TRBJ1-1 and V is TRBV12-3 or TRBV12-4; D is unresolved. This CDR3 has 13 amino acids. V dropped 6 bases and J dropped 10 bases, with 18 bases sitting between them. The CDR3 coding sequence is TGTGCCAGCAGCCCCTTTTTAGGTGGAGGAGCTTTCTTT. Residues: CASSPFLGGGAFF.

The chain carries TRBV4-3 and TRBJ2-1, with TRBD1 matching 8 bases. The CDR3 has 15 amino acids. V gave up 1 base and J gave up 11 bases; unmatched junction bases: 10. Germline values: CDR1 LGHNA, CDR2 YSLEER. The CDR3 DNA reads TGCGCCAGCAGCCAAGGGACAGGGTGGAATTCTAAGCAGTTCTTC. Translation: CASSQGTGWNSKQFF.

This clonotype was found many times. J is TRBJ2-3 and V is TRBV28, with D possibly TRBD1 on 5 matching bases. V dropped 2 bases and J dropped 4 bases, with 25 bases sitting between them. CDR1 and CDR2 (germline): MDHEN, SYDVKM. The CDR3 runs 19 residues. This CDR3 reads CASSLTPRWQGGIPDTQYF. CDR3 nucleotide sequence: TGTGCCAGCAGTTTAACCCCCCGGTGGCAGGGTGGGATACCAGATACGCAGTATTTT.

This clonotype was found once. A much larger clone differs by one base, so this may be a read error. As DNA, the CDR3 is TGCAGCGTTGAAGATTGGGACAGGGGCACTAACTATAGCTACACCTTC. Translation: CSVEDWDRGTNYSYTF. The chain links TRBV29-1 to TRBJ1-2; 10 bases align to TRBD1. CDR1 and CDR2 from the germline V gene are SQVTM and ANQGSEA. The CDR3 is made up of 16 amino acids. Supplemented by reference TRBV29-1 and TRBJ1-2, the full variable domain reads SAVISQKPSRDICQRGTSLTIQCQVDSQVTMMFWYRQQPGQSLTLIATANQGSEATYESGFVIDKFPISRPNLTFSTLTVSNMSPEDSSIYLCSVEDWDRGTNYSYTFGSGTRLTVV.

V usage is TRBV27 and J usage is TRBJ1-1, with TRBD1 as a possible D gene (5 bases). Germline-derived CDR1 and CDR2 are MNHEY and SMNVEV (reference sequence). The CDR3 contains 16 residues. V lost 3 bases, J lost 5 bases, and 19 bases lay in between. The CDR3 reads CASSFFFSQGGTEAFF. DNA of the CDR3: TGTGCCAGCAGTTTTTTTTTCAGTCAGGGAGGGACTGAAGCTTTCTTT.

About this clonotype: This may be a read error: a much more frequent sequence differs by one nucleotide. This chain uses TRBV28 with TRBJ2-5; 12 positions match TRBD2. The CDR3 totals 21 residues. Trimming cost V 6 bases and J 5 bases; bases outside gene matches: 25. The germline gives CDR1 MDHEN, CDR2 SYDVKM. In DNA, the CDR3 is TGTGCCAGCAGCACCTCCTCCGAGACAGGGCTAGCGGGAGGGCCCTCGGAGACCCAGTACTTC. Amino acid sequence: CASSTSSETGLAGGPSETQYF.

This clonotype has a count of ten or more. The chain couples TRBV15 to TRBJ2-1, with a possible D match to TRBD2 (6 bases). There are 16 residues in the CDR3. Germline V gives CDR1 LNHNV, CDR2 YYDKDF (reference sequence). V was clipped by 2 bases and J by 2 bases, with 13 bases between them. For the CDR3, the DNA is TGTGCCACCAGCAGATCTCTAGCGCCGACCTACAATGAGCAGTTCTTC. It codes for CATSRSLAPTYNEQFF.

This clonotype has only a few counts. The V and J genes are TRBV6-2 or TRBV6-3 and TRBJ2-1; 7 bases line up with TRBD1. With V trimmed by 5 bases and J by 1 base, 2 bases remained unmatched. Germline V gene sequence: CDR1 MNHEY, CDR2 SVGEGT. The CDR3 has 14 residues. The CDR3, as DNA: TGTGCCAGCAGTGAGACAGGGTCCTACAATGAGCAGTTCTTC. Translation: CASSETGSYNEQFF.

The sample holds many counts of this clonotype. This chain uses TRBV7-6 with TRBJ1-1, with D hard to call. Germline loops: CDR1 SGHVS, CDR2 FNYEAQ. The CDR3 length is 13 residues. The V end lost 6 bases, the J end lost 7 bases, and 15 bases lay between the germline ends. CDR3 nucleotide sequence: TGTGCCAGCAGTCAGACACAAGAGAATGAAGCTTTCTTT. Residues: CASSQTQENEAFF.

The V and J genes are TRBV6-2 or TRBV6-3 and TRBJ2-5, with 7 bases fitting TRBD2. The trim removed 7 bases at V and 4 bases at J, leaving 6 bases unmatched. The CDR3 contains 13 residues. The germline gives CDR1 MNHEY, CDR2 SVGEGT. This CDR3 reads CASNRVAGETQYF. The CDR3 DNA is TGTGCCAGCAATAGGGTAGCGGGAGAGACCCAGTACTTC.

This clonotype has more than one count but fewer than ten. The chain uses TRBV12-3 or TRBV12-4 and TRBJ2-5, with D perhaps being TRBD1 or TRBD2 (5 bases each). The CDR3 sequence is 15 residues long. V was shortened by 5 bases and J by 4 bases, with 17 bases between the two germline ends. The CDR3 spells CASSEGTTEGETQYF. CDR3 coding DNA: TGTGCCAGCAGTGAAGGGACCACTGAGGGAGAGACCCAGTACTTC.

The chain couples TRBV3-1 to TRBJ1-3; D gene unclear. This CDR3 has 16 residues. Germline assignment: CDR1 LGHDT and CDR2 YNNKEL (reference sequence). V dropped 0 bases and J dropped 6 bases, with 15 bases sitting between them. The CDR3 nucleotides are TGTGCCAGCAGCCAAGAACCCGAGGGTACTTCAAACACCATATATTTT. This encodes CASSQEPEGTSNTIYF.

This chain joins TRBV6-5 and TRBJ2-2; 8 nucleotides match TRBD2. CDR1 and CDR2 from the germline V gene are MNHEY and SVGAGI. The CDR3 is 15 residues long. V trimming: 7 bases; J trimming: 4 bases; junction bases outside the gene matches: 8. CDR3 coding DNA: TGTGCCAGCAAACCTCTCAGCGGGGGCACCGGGGAGCTGTTTTTT. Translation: CASKPLSGGTGELFF.

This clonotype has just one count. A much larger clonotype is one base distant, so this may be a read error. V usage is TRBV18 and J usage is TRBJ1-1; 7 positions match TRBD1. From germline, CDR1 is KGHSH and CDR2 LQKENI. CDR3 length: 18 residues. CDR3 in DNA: TGTGCCAGCTCACCCAGACAGGGATCCAACTTTTTTGGCACTGAAGCTCTCTTT. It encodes CASSPRQGSNFFGTEALF.

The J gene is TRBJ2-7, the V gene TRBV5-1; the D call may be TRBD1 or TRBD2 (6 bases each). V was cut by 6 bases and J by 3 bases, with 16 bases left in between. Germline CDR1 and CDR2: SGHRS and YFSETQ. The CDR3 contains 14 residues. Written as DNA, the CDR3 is TGCGCCAGCAACTCCGGGGGCGTCTTCTACGAGCAGTACTTC. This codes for CASNSGGVFYEQYF.

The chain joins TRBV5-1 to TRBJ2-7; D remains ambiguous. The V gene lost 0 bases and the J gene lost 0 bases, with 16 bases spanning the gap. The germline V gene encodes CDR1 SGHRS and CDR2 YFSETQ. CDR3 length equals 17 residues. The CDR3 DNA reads TGCGCCAGCAGCTTGGCCTCGCCCCGAGAGTTCTCCTACGAGCAGTACTTC. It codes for CASSLASPREFSYEQYF.

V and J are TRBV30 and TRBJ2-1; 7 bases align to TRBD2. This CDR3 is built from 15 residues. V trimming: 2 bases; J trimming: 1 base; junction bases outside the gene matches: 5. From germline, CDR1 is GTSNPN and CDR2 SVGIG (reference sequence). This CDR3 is CAWSWGGGSYNEQFF. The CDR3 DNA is TGTGCCTGGAGTTGGGGGGGTGGGTCCTACAATGAGCAGTTCTTC.

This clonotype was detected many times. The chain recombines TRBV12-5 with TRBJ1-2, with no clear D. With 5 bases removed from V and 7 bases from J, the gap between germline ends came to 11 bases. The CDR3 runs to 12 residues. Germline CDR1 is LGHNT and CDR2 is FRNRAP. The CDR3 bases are TGTGCTAGTGGTCCAGAGCTGCTTGGCTACACCTTC. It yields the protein CASGPELLGYTF.

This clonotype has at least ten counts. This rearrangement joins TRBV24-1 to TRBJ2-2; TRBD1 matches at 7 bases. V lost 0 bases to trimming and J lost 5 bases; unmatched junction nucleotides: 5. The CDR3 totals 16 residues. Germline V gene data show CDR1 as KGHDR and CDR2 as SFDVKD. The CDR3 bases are TGTGCCACCAGTGATTTGATCGCAGGGGGAACCGGGGAGCTGTTTTTT. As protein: CATSDLIAGGTGELFF.

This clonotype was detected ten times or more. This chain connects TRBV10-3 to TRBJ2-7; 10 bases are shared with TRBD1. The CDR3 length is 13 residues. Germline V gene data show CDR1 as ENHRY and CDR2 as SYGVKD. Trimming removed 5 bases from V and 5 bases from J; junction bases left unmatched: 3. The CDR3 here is CAISLDRGDEQYF. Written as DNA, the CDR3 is TGTGCCATCAGTTTGGACAGGGGGGACGAGCAGTACTTC.

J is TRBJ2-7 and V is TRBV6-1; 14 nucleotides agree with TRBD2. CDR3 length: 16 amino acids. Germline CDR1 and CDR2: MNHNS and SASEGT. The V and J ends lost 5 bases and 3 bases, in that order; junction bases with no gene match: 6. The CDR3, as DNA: TGTGCCAGCAGTAGCCTGGGACTAGCGGGAGACTACGAGCAGTACTTC. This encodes CASSSLGLAGDYEQYF.

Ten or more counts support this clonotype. DNA of the CDR3: TGCGCCAGCAGCTTGGAGGCTAGCGGGGGGACAGATACGCAGTATTTT. This gives the protein CASSLEASGGTDTQYF. This chain connects TRBV5-1 to TRBJ2-3; 11 nucleotides agree with TRBD2. Germline V lookup: CDR1 SGHRS, CDR2 YFSETQ. This CDR3 region has 16 residues. Unmatched junction bases numbered 3, after V lost 0 bases and J lost 3 bases.

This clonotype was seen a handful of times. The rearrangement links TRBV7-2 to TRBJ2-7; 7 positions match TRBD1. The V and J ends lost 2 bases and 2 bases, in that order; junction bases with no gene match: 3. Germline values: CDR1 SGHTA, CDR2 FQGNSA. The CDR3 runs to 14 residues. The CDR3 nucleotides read TGTGCCAGCAGCTTATACCAGGGGGCCTACGAGCAGTACTTC. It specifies CASSLYQGAYEQYF. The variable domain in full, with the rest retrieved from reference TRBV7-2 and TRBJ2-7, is GAGVSQSPSNKVTEKGKDVELRCDPISGHTALYWYRQSLGQGLEFLIYFQGNSAPDKSGLPSDRFSAERTGGSVSTLTIQRTQQEDSAVYLCASSLYQGAYEQYFGPGTRLTVT.

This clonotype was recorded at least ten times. CDR3 DNA: TGTGCCAGCAGTTTTGGGGGACTAGCGGCAGAAAACATTCAGTACTTC. It codes for CASSFGGLAAENIQYF. This chain joins TRBV28 and TRBJ2-4, with TRBD2 matching over 11 bases. J lost 5 bases, V lost 3 bases, and 6 bases had no gene match. This CDR3 comprises 16 residues. CDR1 and CDR2 (germline): MDHEN, SYDVKM.

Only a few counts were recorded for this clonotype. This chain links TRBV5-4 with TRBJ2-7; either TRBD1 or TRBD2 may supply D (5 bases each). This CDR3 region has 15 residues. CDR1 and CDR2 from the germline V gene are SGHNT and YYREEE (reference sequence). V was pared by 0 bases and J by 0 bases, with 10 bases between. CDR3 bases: TGTGCCAGCAGCTTGGACGGGACCTCCTCCTACGAGCAGTACTTC. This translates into CASSLDGTSSYEQYF.

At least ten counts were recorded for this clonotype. In nucleotides, the CDR3 is TGCAGCGTTGAGGTGATGTTATCAAATGAGCAGTTCTTC. This encodes CSVEVMLSNEQFF. The chain uses TRBV29-1 and TRBJ2-1; D is unresolved. There are 13 residues in the CDR3. Trimming left V 3 bases short and J 7 bases short, with 13 bases between. Looked up from germline, CDR1 is SQVTM and CDR2 is ANQGSEA.

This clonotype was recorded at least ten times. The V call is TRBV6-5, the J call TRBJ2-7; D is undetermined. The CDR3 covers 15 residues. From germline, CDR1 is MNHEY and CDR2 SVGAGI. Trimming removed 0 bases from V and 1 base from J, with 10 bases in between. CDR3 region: CASSYSVYGSYEQYF. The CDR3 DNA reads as TGTGCCAGCAGTTACTCGGTTTACGGTTCCTACGAGCAGTACTTC.

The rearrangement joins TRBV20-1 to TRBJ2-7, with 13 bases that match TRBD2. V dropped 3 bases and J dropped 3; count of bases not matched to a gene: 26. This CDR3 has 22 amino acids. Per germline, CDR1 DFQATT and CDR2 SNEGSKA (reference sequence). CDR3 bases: TGCAGTGCTAGCCCAGGACTAGCGGGAGAGCCACCTTCTTTCGGGTACTACTACGAGCAGTACTTC. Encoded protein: CSASPGLAGEPPSFGYYYEQYF.

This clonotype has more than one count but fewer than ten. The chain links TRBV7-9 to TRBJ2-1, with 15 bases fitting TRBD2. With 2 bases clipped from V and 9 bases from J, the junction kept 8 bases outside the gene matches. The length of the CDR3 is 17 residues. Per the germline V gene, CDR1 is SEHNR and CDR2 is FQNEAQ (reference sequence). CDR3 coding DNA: TGTGCCAGCAGCTTAACTGAGGGACTAGCGGGAGGAGGTGAGCAGTTCTTC. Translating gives CASSLTEGLAGGGEQFF.

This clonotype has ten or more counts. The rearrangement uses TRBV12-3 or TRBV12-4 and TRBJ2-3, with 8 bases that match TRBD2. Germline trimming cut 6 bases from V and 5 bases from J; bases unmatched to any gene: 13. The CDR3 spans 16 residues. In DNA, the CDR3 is TGTGCCAGCAGCCCCCCCCCGAAGCGGGGGAAAGATACGCAGTATTTT. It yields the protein CASSPPPKRGKDTQYF.

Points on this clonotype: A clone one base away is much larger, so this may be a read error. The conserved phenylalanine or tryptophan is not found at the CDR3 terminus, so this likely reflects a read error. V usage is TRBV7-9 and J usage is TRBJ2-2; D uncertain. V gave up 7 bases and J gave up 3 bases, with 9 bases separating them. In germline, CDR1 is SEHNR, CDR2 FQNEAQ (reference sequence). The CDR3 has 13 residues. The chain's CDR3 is CASTHLHTGELFS. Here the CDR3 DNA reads TGTGCCAGCACCCACCTGCACACCGGGGAGCTGTTTTCT.